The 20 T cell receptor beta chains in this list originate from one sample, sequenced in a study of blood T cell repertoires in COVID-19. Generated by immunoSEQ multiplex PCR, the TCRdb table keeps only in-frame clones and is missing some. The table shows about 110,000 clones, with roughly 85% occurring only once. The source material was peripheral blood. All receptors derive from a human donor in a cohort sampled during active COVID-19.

The CDR3 here is CASSPTTSNQPQHF. The CDR3 nucleotides are TGTGCCAGCTCGCCCACAACTAGCAATCAGCCCCAGCATTTT. The gene calls are TRBV18 and TRBJ1-5; no clear D gene. Germline CDR1 and CDR2: KGHSH and LQKENI. The CDR3 is 14 amino acids. V shed 6 bases and J shed 0 bases, with 9 bases lying between them.

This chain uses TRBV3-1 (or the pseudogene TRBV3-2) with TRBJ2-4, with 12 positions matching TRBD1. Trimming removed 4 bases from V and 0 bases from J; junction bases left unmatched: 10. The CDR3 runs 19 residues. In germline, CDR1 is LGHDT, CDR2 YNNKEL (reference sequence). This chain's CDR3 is CASSPLPGQGATAKNIQYF. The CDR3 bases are TGTGCCAGCAGCCCGCTCCCGGGACAGGGGGCGACAGCCAAAAACATTCAGTACTTC.

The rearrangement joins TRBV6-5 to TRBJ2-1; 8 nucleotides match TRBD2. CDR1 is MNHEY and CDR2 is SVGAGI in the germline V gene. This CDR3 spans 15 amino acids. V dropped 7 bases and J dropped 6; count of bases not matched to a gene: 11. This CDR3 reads CASTPLRGGVNEQFF. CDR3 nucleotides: TGTGCCAGCACTCCCCTCCGGGGGGGAGTCAATGAGCAGTTCTTC.

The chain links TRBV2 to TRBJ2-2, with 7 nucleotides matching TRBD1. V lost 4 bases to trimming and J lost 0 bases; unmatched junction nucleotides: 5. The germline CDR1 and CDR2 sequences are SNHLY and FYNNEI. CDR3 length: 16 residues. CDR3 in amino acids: CASSVHRGSNTGELFF. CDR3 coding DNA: TGTGCCAGCAGTGTCCACAGGGGATCGAACACCGGGGAGCTGTTTTTT.

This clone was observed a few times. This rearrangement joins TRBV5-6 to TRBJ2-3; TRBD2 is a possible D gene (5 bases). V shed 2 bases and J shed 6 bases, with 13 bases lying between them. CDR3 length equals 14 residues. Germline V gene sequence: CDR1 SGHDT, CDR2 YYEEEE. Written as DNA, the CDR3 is TGTGCCAGCAGCTTCCCCTTCGGCGGGGATACGCAGTATTTT. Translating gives CASSFPFGGDTQYF.

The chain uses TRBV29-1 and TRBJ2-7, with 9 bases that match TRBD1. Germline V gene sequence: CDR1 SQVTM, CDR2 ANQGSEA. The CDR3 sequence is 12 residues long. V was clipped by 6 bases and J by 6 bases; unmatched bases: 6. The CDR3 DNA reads TGCAGCGTAAACCCGGGACAGGGCGAGCAGTACTTC. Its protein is CSVNPGQGEQYF.

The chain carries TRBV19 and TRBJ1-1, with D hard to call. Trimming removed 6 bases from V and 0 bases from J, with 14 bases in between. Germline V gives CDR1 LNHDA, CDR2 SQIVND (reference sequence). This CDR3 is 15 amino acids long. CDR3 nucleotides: TGTGCCAGTAGCCCTGCGAGGATCCTGAACACTGAAGCTTTCTTT. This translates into CASSPARILNTEAFF.

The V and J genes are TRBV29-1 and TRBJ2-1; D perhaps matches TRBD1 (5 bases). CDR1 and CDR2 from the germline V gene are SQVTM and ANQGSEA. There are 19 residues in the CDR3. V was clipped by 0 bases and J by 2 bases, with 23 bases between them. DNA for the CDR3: TGCAGCGTTGAAGACCCCAGGGTAGGTCGCGGACCTACCTACAATGAGCAGTTCTTC. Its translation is CSVEDPRVGRGPTYNEQFF.

This CDR3 reads CASSLVSRGELFF. The CDR3, as DNA: TGTGCCAGCAGCTTAGTCTCTAGGGGGGAGCTGTTTTTT. The gene calls are TRBV7-9 and TRBJ2-2; D uncertain. The CDR3 is 13 amino acids. V gave up 1 base and J gave up 8 bases, with 8 bases separating them. The germline V gene has CDR1 SEHNR and CDR2 FQNEAQ (reference sequence).

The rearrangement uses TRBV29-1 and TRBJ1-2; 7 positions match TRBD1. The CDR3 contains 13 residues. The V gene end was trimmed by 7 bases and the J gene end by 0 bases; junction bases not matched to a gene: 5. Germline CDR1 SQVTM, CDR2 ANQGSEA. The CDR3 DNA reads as TGCAGCGGGGACAGTGTGACTAACTATGGCTACACCTTC. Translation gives CSGDSVTNYGYTF.

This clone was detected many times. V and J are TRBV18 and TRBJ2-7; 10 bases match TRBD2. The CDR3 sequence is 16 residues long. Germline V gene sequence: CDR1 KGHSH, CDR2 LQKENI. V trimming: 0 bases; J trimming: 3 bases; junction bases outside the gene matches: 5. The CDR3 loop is CASSPPGTSVLYEQYF. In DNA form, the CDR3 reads TGTGCCAGCTCACCACCCGGGACTAGCGTACTCTACGAGCAGTACTTC. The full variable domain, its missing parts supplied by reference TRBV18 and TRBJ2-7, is NAGVMQNPRHLVRRRGQEARLRCSPMKGHSHVYWYRQLPEEGLKFMVYLQKENIIDESGMPKERFSAEFPKEGPSILRIQQVVRGDSAAYFCASSPPGTSVLYEQYFGPGTRLTVT.

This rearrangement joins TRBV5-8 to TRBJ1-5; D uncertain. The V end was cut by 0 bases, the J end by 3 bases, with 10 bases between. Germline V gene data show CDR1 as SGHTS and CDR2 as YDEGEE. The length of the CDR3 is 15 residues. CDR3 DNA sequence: TGTGCCAGCAGCTTGGGCGGGCCAGTCAATCAGCCCCAGCATTTT. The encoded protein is CASSLGGPVNQPQHF.

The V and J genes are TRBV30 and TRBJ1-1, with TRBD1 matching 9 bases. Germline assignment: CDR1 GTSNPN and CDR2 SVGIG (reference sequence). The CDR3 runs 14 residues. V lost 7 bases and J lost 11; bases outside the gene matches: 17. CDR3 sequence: CAYGTGPDPTQAFF. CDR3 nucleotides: TGTGCCTACGGGACAGGGCCCGACCCGACCCAGGCTTTCTTT.

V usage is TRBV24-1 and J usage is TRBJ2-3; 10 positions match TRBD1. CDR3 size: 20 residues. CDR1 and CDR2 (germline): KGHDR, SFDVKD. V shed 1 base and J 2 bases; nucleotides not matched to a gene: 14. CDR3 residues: CATSDFRGTGDLIDTDTQYF. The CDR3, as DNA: TGTGCCACCAGTGATTTTAGAGGGACAGGGGACCTAATAGACACAGATACGCAGTATTTT.

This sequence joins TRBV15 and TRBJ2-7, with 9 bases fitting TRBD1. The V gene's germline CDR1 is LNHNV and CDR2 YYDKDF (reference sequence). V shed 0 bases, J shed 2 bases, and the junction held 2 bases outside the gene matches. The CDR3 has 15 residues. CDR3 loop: CATSRDRDRAYEQYF. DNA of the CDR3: TGTGCCACCAGCAGAGATCGGGACAGGGCCTACGAGCAGTACTTC.

The CDR3: CASSQVGTGNKDTQYF. The CDR3 DNA sequence: TGCGCCAGCAGCCAAGTGGGAACAGGGAACAAAGATACGCAGTATTTT. The gene calls are TRBV4-1 and TRBJ2-3; D might be TRBD1 (6 bases). CDR3 size: 16 residues. The germline V gene has CDR1 MGHRA and CDR2 YSYEKL. V was cut by 1 base and J by 5 bases, with 16 bases left in between.

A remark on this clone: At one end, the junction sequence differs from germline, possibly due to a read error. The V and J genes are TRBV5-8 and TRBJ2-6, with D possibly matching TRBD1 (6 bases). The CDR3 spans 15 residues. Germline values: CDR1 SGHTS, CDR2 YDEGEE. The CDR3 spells CASSLSGAGANVLTF. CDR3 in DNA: TGTGCCAGCAGCTTGTCAGGGGCTGGTGCCAACGTCCTGACTTTC.

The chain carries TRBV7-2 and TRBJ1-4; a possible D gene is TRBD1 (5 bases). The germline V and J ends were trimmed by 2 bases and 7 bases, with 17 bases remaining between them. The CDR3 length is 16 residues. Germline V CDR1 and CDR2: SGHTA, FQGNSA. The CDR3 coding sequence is TGTGCCAGCAGCTTATCGATGATAGGGGTTATTGAAAAACTGTTTTTT. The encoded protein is CASSLSMIGVIEKLFF.

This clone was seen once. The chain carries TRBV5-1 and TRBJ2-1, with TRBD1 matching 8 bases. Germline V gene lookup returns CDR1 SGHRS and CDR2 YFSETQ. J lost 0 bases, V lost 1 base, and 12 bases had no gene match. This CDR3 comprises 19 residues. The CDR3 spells CASSLLPGGAPRSYNEQFF. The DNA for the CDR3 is TGCGCCAGCAGCTTGTTACCAGGGGGCGCGCCTCGCTCCTACAATGAGCAGTTCTTC.

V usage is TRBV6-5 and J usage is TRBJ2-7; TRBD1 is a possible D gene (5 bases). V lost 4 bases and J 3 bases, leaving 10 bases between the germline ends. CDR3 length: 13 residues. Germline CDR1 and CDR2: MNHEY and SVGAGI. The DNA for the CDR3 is TGTGCCAGCAGTTTCCTAGGGGACTACGAGCAGTACTTC. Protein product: CASSFLGDYEQYF.